Listed here are 5 T cell receptor beta chains from one sample, sequenced in a study of shared T cell receptors in the human thymus (dated by TCRdb to the early 2020s). The library was produced with the immunoSEQ multiplex PCR assay. TCRdb carries this immuneACCESS record with in-frame sequences only. Its versions omit some clonotypes, under half of them owing to an unresolved V gene in the studies checked, with the rest unexplained. The sample table holds under 850,000 clones, of which more than 75% were seen once. The top ten clones comprise approximately 0.011% of the sample. This sample was also put to use in a study of human thymus T cells.

Sequencing was done on a sample of thymocytes. The receptors here all came from a boy under two years old with a congenital heart defect. Donor details come from another sample of the same person, matched by shared clones.

The V gene is TRBV27, the J gene TRBJ2-3; 14 bases fit TRBD2. The CDR3 covers 18 residues. The germline V gene has CDR1 MNHEY and CDR2 SMNVEV (reference sequence). The ends lost 4 bases at V and 2 bases at J; junction bases unmatched: 8. The chain's CDR3 is CASSCGLAGGPVTDTQYF. CDR3 DNA: TGTGCCAGCAGTTGTGGACTAGCGGGAGGCCCGGTCACAGATACGCAGTATTTT.

The chain carries TRBV4-3 and TRBJ2-7, with TRBD2 as a possible D gene (5 bases). Germline V gives CDR1 LGHNA, CDR2 YSLEER. V was shortened by 0 bases and J by 0 bases, with 18 bases between the two germline ends. This CDR3 contains 18 residues. The CDR3 bases are TGCGCCAGCAGCCAAGATCGGGTCCCGGGAATGAGCTCCTACGAGCAGTACTTC. Encoded protein: CASSQDRVPGMSSYEQYF.

V and J are TRBV10-3 and TRBJ2-1; 13 nucleotides line up with TRBD2. The CDR3 contains 15 residues. CDR1 and CDR2 (germline): ENHRY, SYGVKD. Unmatched junction bases numbered 10, after V lost 2 bases and J lost 15 bases. CDR3 nucleotides: TGTGCCATCAGTGAGGATACTAGCGGGAGGGCCGTTGCGTTCTTC. This codes for CAISEDTSGRAVAFF.

The rearrangement joins TRBV5-5 to TRBJ2-7; TRBD2 matches at 7 bases. Trimming took 7 bases from V and 3 from J; bases not matched to a gene: 10. Per the germline V gene, CDR1 is SGHKS and CDR2 is YYEKEE (reference sequence). The CDR3 length is 14 residues. This CDR3 is CASRPTSDHYEQYF. In DNA, the CDR3 is TGTGCCAGCCGCCCCACTAGCGACCACTACGAGCAGTACTTC.

The chain employs TRBV12-5 and TRBJ2-1; TRBD2 matches at 7 bases. Losses at the gene ends were 3 bases for V and 0 bases for J; bases not matched to a gene: 2. CDR3 length: 15 amino acids. The germline CDR1 and CDR2 sequences are LGHNT and FRNRAP. CDR3 in DNA: TGTGCTAGTGGTTTCTCGGGGGGCTCCTACAATGAGCAGTTCTTC. Translated, it gives CASGFSGGSYNEQFF.